These 20 T cell receptor beta chains share one sample of origin, sequenced in a study of human T cells and chemical hapten exposure. Time point specified: patch test 1, 2 weeks after DPC sensitization. Treatment defined: therapeutic diphenylcyclopropenone sensitization with weekly scalp DPC. MiXCR, run by TCRdb on the RACE reads, gives a single entry per CDR3 protein. The repertoire consists of 85,000 to 100,000 distinct CDR3 sequences, with 9.5% to 15% occurring once and the leading ten covering approximately 2.1%. Sequenced here: whole blood, sampled in connection with sensitization to the hapten diphenylcyclopropenone (DPC). Every receptor here comes from a woman aged 40-49 years with alopecia areata. Some clones in this sample may be carry-over from other donors' samples.

This clonotype was seen a few times. The chain combines TRBV5-1 with TRBJ2-1; 11 bases match TRBD2. J gave up 4 bases and V 4 bases, and 4 bases lay outside the gene matches. The CDR3 is 15 amino acids. Germline assignment: CDR1 SGHRS and CDR2 YFSETQ. The CDR3 loop is CASSTGTSGYNEQFF. CDR3 DNA: TGCGCCAGCAGCACCGGGACTAGCGGTTACAATGAGCAGTTCTTC.

The chain couples TRBV6-2 or TRBV6-3 to TRBJ1-6, with D possibly being TRBD1 (5 bases). This CDR3 has 11 residues. V was shortened by 6 bases and J by 9 bases, with 6 bases between the two germline ends. CDR1 and CDR2 (germline): MNHEY, SVGEGT. DNA of the CDR3: TGTGCCAGCAGCGACAGTTCACCCCTCCACTTT. Translating it yields CASSDSSPLHF.

This clonotype has more than one count but fewer than ten. The V and J genes are TRBV5-1 and TRBJ1-1; TRBD1 is a possible D gene (5 bases). Germline CDR1 and CDR2: SGHRS and YFSETQ. The CDR3 consists of 14 residues. V shed 0 bases and J shed 10 bases, with 16 bases lying between them. CDR3 loop: CASSLADLGRGAFF. CDR3 DNA: TGCGCCAGCAGCTTGGCCGACTTGGGGAGGGGAGCTTTCTTT.

This clonotype was counted a few times. This chain links TRBV11-2 with TRBJ2-5; D is uncertain. This CDR3 has 13 residues. The V end lost 1 base, the J end lost 1 base, and 4 bases lay between the germline ends. Germline CDR1 is SGHAT and CDR2 is FQNNGV. Written as DNA, the CDR3 is TGTGCCAGCAGCTTAGTACTCCAAGAGACCCAGTACTTC. Translation: CASSLVLQETQYF.

This clonotype has a count of ten or more. The rearrangement joins TRBV29-1 to TRBJ2-1; D not certain. Germline assignment: CDR1 SQVTM and CDR2 ANQGSEA. This CDR3 is 15 amino acids long. Trimming stripped 0 bases from V and 0 bases from J, with 9 bases between. CDR3: CSVEDQVSSYNEQFF. DNA for the CDR3: TGCAGCGTTGAAGATCAGGTTAGCTCCTACAATGAGCAGTTCTTC.

The table lists this clonotype with a few counts. The V gene is TRBV5-1, the J gene TRBJ2-4; D not certain. From germline, CDR1 is SGHRS and CDR2 YFSETQ. This CDR3 is 13 amino acids long. The V gene lost 1 base and the J gene lost 4 bases, with 6 bases spanning the gap. The CDR3 DNA is TGCGCCAGCAGCTTGCAGTCAAAAAACATTCAGTACTTC. As protein: CASSLQSKNIQYF.

The chain carries TRBV7-2 and TRBJ1-2; D is unresolved. CDR1 and CDR2 from the germline V gene are SGHTA and FQGNSA. V was cut by 3 bases and J by 0 bases, with 11 bases left in between. The CDR3 runs 15 residues. CDR3 loop: CASSFGLQSNYGYTF. The CDR3 nucleotides are TGTGCCAGCAGCTTCGGCTTACAGTCTAACTATGGCTACACCTTC.

The CDR3 loop is CASSYYRQNTEAFF. The CDR3 region has the DNA TGTGCCAGCAGTTACTATAGACAGAACACTGAAGCTTTCTTT. This chain joins TRBV6-2 or TRBV6-3 and TRBJ1-1, with unresolved D. The germline V and J ends were trimmed by 1 base and 1 base, with 7 bases remaining between them. The germline gives CDR1 MNHEY, CDR2 SVGEGT. CDR3 size: 14 residues.

V and J are TRBV2 and TRBJ2-2; TRBD2 matches 11 bases. Germline V gene lookup returns CDR1 SNHLY and CDR2 FYNNEI. CDR3 length equals 16 residues. Trimming took 11 bases from V and 2 from J; bases not matched to a gene: 10. In DNA form, the CDR3 reads TGTGCCTCCAAGCAGGGACTAGCGGTAAACACCGGGGAGCTGTTTTTT. Residues: CASKQGLAVNTGELFF.

A few counts support this clonotype. The chain employs TRBV6-1 and TRBJ1-5; D remains unclear. This CDR3 is built from 12 residues. V was pared by 4 bases and J by 4 bases, with 5 bases between. From germline, CDR1 is MNHNS and CDR2 SASEGT. The CDR3 sequence is CASSGFNQPQHF. The CDR3 DNA reads as TGTGCCAGCAGTGGTTTTAATCAGCCCCAGCATTTT.

The chain joins TRBV20-1 to TRBJ2-7; D is undetermined. Trimming removed 3 bases at V and 2 bases at J, with 8 bases between. Per germline, CDR1 DFQATT and CDR2 SNEGSKA (reference sequence). This CDR3 comprises 12 residues. CDR3 bases: TGCAGTGCTAGTACCACCGCCTACGAGCAGTACTTC. Encoded protein: CSASTTAYEQYF.

This clonotype was seen a handful of times. In DNA form, the CDR3 reads TGCGCCAGCAGCTTGGCCGTAACGTCCGAACAAGAGACCCAGTACTTC. It translates to CASSLAVTSEQETQYF. The rearrangement links TRBV5-1 to TRBJ2-5; D call uncertain. This CDR3 region has 16 residues. Trimming shortened V by 0 bases and J by 2 bases, and 14 bases separated the two germline ends. Germline CDR1 reads SGHRS; CDR2 reads YFSETQ.

This clonotype appeared once. A much larger clonotype is one base distant, so this may be a read error. The CDR3 does not close with the conserved phenylalanine or tryptophan, likely indicating a read error. The V call is TRBV6-5, the J call TRBJ1-6; 9 nucleotides agree with TRBD1. Trimming at V came to 0 bases and at J to 7 bases, leaving 4 bases not matched to a gene. CDR1 and CDR2 (germline): MNHEY, SVGAGI. The CDR3 sequence is 16 residues long. The CDR3 coding sequence is TGTGCCAGCAGTTACTCGCCCGGACAGGGGAATTCACCCCTCCACGTT. Residues: CASSYSPGQGNSPLHV.

J is TRBJ1-5 and V is TRBV18, with D possibly matching TRBD1 (5 bases). The CDR3 is 14 residues long. Looked up from germline, CDR1 is KGHSH and CDR2 is LQKENI. V lost 3 bases and J 5 bases, leaving 11 bases between the germline ends. The CDR3 loop is CASSPNRDYQPQHF. CDR3 nucleotide sequence: TGTGCCAGCTCACCGAACCGGGACTATCAGCCCCAGCATTTT.

The genes are TRBV28 and TRBJ2-7; D is tentatively TRBD1 or TRBD2 (6 bases each). The CDR3 sequence is 11 residues long. Trimming shortened V by 8 bases and J by 5 bases, and 10 bases separated the two germline ends. Germline CDR1 MDHEN, CDR2 SYDVKM. The CDR3 spells CASLGGDEQYF. The DNA for the CDR3 is TGTGCCAGCCTGGGGGGCGACGAGCAGTACTTC.

This clonotype was detected only a few times. V is TRBV7-2 and J is TRBJ1-2; D is undetermined. The V gene lost 5 bases and the J gene lost 3 bases, with 10 bases spanning the gap. The V gene's germline CDR1 is SGHTA and CDR2 FQGNSA. CDR3 length equals 13 residues. CDR3 bases: TGTGCCAGCAGCCCCCCAAAGGACTATGGCTACACCTTC. This encodes CASSPPKDYGYTF.

In this sample, this clonotype turned up a few times. The rearrangement joins TRBV7-2 to TRBJ2-1; maybe TRBD2 (9 bases). The CDR3 has 16 residues. V dropped 5 bases and J dropped 6 bases, with 20 bases sitting between them. Germline loops: CDR1 SGHTA, CDR2 FQGNSA. The CDR3 reads CASSPGGGRAGNEQFF. The CDR3 nucleotides read TGTGCCAGCAGCCCAGGGGGCGGGAGGGCCGGCAATGAGCAGTTCTTC.

This clonotype was counted between two and nine times. This chain joins TRBV6-2 or TRBV6-3 and TRBJ1-1; D is ambiguous. Germline lookup yields CDR1 MNHEY and CDR2 SVGEGT. V was pared by 5 bases and J by 4 bases, with 17 bases between. The CDR3 spans 15 residues. The CDR3 region has the DNA TGTGCCAGCAGTGAGCAGGTGTCATGGGGCACTGAAGCTTTCTTT. It is translated as CASSEQVSWGTEAFF.

This clonotype was picked up many times. The chain has TRBV12-3 or TRBV12-4 and TRBJ1-1, with D perhaps matching TRBD1 (5 bases). The CDR3 runs to 13 residues. With 6 bases removed from V and 8 bases from J, the gap between germline ends came to 16 bases. CDR3 DNA sequence: TGTGCCAGCAGGCCGACAGACCAAAAAGAAGCTTTCTTT. It codes for CASRPTDQKEAFF.

This clonotype was recorded a few times. The chain combines TRBV7-8 with TRBJ2-7; 10 positions match TRBD1. V was pared by 5 bases and J by 7 bases, with 5 bases of the junction left unmatched. Per germline, CDR1 SGHVS and CDR2 FQNEAQ. The CDR3 loop spans 13 amino acids. In nucleotides, the CDR3 is TGTGCCAGCAGCGGGGACAGGGGTTGGGAGCAGTACTTC. Its protein is CASSGDRGWEQYF. Full variable domain (outside the CDR3, taken from reference TRBV7-8 and TRBJ2-7): GAGVSQSPRYKVAKRGQDVALRCDPISGHVSLFWYQQALGQGPEFLTYFQNEAQLDKSGLPSDRFFAERPEGSVSTLKIQRTQQEDSAVYLCASSGDRGWEQYFGPGTRLTVT.